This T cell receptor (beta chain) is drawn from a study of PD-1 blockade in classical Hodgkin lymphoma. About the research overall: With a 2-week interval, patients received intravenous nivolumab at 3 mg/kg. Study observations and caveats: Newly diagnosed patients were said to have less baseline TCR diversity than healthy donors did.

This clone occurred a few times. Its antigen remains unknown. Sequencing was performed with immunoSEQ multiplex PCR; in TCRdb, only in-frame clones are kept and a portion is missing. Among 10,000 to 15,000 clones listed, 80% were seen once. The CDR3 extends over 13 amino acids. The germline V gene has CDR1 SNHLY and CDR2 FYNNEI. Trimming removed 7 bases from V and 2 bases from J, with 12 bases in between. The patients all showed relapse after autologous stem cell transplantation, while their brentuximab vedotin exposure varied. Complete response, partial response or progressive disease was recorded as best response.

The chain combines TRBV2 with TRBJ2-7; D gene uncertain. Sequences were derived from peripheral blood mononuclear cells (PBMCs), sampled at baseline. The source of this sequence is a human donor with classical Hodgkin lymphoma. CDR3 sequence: CASKRNRPYEQYF. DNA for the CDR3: TGTGCCAGCAAAAGGAACAGACCCTACGAGCAGTACTTC. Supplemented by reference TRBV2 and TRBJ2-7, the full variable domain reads EPEVTQTPSHQVTQMGQEVILRCVPISNHLYFYWYRQILGQKVEFLVSFYNNEISEKSEIFDDQFSVERPDGSNFTLKIRSTKLEDSAMYFCASKRNRPYEQYFGPGTRLTVT.